The 6 T cell receptor beta chains presented below share a single source sample, sequenced in a study of response to subunit inactivated influenza vaccine. MiXCR, applied by TCRdb to the RT-PCR reads, yields one record per CDR3 protein. The data hold 540,000 or so distinct CDR3 sequences, with roughly 13% observed a single time. The sequenced sample was PBMCs from blood, obtained 40 to 50 days after vaccination. The receptors stem from a man aged 50-59 years who received an inactivated influenza vaccine.

This chain connects TRBV6-1 to TRBJ2-5; the match to TRBD2 covers 8 bases. CDR1 and CDR2 from the germline V gene are MNHNS and SASEGT. V lost 11 bases, J lost 4 bases, and 12 bases stayed unmatched. CDR3 length: 14 residues. The CDR3 loop is CACGRLPGGETQYF. DNA for the CDR3: TGTGCCTGCGGGAGGCTCCCAGGAGGAGAGACCCAGTACTTC.

This clonotype was observed a handful of times. V usage is TRBV6-2 or TRBV6-3 and J usage is TRBJ2-5; D not resolved. Trimming removed 7 bases from V and 5 bases from J, with 17 bases in between. Germline V gives CDR1 MNHEY, CDR2 SVGEGT. The CDR3 consists of 14 residues. The CDR3 loop reads CASTSPRVRETQYF. The CDR3 DNA follows: TGTGCCAGCACCTCCCCCCGGGTGCGGGAGACCCAGTACTTC.

This clonotype was counted between two and nine times. This CDR3 reads CASSYRGVDTDTQYF. The CDR3 DNA is TGTGCCAGCAGTTATCGTGGGGTGGACACAGATACGCAGTATTTT. The J gene is TRBJ2-3, the V gene TRBV6-5; D is unresolved. Germline CDR1 MNHEY, CDR2 SVGAGI. This CDR3 spans 15 amino acids. V was trimmed by 3 bases and J by 2 bases, leaving 12 bases between them.

Ten or more counts support this clonotype. The chain links TRBV7-9 to TRBJ2-1; D remains unclear. Trimming took 2 bases from V and 4 from J, leaving 9 bases between them. This CDR3 spans 14 amino acids. From germline, CDR1 is SEHNR and CDR2 FQNEAQ (reference sequence). CDR3 in DNA: TGTGCCAGCAGCTTACCCGCTAGATACAATGAGCAGTTCTTC. This codes for CASSLPARYNEQFF.

This clonotype was observed a few times. The rearrangement uses TRBV5-8 and TRBJ2-4, with D possibly matching TRBD2 (6 bases). V shed 1 base and J shed 5 bases, with 10 bases lying between them. This CDR3 spans 14 amino acids. From germline, CDR1 is SGHTS and CDR2 YDEGEE. The CDR3 region has the DNA TGTGCCAGCAGCTTGTACGGAGGGGAAAACATTCAGTACTTC. Its translation: CASSLYGGENIQYF.

This clonotype was counted many times. This chain connects TRBV5-6 to TRBJ2-1; TRBD2 aligns across 8 bases. This CDR3 contains 19 residues. Trimming took 2 bases from V and 0 from J; bases not matched to a gene: 13. Looked up from germline, CDR1 is SGHDT and CDR2 is YYEEEE. The CDR3 nucleotides are TGTGCCAGCAGCTTTATGACGGGAGGGCCCTCAGTCTCCTACAATGAGCAGTTCTTC. Translation: CASSFMTGGPSVSYNEQFF.